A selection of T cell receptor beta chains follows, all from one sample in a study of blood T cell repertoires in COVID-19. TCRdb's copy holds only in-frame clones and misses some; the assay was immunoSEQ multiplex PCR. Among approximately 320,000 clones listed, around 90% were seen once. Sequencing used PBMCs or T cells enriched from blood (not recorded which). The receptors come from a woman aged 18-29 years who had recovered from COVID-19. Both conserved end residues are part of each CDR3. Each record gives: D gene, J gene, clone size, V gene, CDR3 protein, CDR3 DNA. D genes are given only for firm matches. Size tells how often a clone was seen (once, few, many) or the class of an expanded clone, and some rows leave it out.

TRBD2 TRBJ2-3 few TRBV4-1 CASSPPGLAMADTQYF TGCGCCAGCAGCCCACCGGGACTAGCAATGGCAGATACGCAGTATTTT
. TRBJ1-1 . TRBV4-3 CASSQDRGSPAFF TGCGCCAGCAGCCAAGATCGGGGGAGTCCAGCTTTCTTT
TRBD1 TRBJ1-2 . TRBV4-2 CASSQDWTGGYGYTF TGTGCCAGCAGCCAAGATTGGACAGGGGGCTATGGCTACACCTTC
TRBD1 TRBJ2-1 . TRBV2 CASSELDRGLGNEQFF TGTGCCAGCAGTGAACTGGACAGGGGGCTAGGGAATGAGCAGTTCTTC
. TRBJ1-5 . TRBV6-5 CASTDSNNQPQHF TGTGCCAGCACGGACAGTAACAATCAGCCCCAGCATTTT
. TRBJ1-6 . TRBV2 CASSDPTDLNSPLHF TGTGCCAGCAGTGATCCGACAGACCTGAATTCACCCCTCCACTTT
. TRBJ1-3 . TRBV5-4 CASSLADRNSGNTIYF TGTGCCAGCAGCTTGGCCGACAGGAACTCTGGAAACACCATATATTTT
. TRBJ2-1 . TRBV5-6 CASSHDQGRPHNEQFF TGTGCCAGCAGCCACGATCAGGGGAGACCACACAATGAGCAGTTCTTC
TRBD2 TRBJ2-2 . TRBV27 CASSFSGKNTGELFF TGTGCCAGCAGTTTTAGCGGGAAGAACACCGGGGAGCTGTTTTTT
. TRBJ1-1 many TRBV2 CASSEVEQGGAFF TGTGCCAGCAGTGAGGTGGAACAGGGCGGAGCTTTCTTT
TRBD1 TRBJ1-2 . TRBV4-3 CASSHAILTGGVNYGYTF TGCGCCAGCAGCCATGCGATCCTGACAGGGGGCGTAAATTATGGCTACACCTTC
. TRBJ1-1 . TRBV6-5 CASSYSQGNTEAFF TGTGCCAGCAGTTACTCTCAGGGGAACACTGAAGCTTTCTTT
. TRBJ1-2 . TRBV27 CASSNGAHYGYTF TGTGCCAGCAGTAATGGGGCACACTATGGCTACACCTTC
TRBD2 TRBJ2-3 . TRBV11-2 CASSLGERGVVDTQYF TGTGCCAGCAGCTTAGGGGAGCGGGGGGTGGTAGATACGCAGTATTTT
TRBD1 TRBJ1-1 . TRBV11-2 CASSLQGATVAEAFF TGTGCCAGCAGCTTACAGGGGGCTACCGTAGCCGAAGCTTTCTTT
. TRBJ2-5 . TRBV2 CASSESRWLETQYF TGTGCCAGCAGTGAATCGCGTTGGTTGGAGACCCAGTACTTC
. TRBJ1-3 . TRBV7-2 CASSPKSSGNTIYF TGTGCCAGCAGCCCTAAGAGCTCTGGAAACACCATATATTTT
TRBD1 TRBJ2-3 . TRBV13 CASSLVGQGADTQYF TGTGCCAGCAGCTTAGTCGGACAGGGTGCAGATACGCAGTATTTT
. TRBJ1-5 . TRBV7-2 CASSLAHQGSNQPQHF TGTGCCAGCAGCTTAGCGCATCAGGGATCCAATCAGCCCCAGCATTTT
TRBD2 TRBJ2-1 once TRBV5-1 CASSLGLAGGYNEQFF TGCGCCAGCAGCTTGGGACTAGCGGGAGGGTACAATGAGCAGTTCTTC
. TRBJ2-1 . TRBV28 CASSALEGISYNEQFF TGTGCCAGCAGCGCCCTGGAGGGAATTTCCTACAATGAGCAGTTCTTC
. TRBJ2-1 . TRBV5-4 CASSLFGVGAYNEQFF TGTGCCAGCAGCTTGTTCGGAGTTGGGGCTTACAATGAGCAGTTCTTC
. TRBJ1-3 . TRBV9 CASSAGVVTNGNTIYF TGTGCCAGCAGCGCAGGGGTAGTAACTAATGGAAACACCATATATTTT
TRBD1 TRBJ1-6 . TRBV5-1 CASSPDRAGSPLHF TGCGCCAGCAGCCCGGACAGGGCTGGCTCACCCCTCCACTTT
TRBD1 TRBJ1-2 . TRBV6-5 CASSYSDRGYNGYTF TGTGCCAGCAGTTACTCTGACAGGGGGTATAATGGCTACACCTTC
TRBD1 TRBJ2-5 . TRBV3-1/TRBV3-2 CASSQDLNRDRGSRHF TGTGCCAGCAGCCAAGACCTTAACCGGGACAGGGGCTCCCGGCACTTC
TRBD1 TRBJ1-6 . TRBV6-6 CASSYSKGQGRSPLHF TGTGCCAGCAGTTACTCGAAGGGACAGGGCCGGTCACCCCTCCACTTT
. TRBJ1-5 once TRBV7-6 CASSPQQGYSNQPQHF TGTGCCAGCAGCCCTCAACAGGGCTATAGCAATCAGCCCCAGCATTTT
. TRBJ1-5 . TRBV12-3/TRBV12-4 CASSLAGEQPQHF TGTGCCAGCAGTTTGGCAGGCGAGCAGCCCCAGCATTTT
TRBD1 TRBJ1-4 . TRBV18 CASSPPGQSNEKLFF TGTGCCAGCTCACCTCCGGGACAGTCTAATGAAAAACTGTTTTTT